This TCR beta chain was found in a study of cytomegalovirus exposure and HLA in healthy donors. Overall study context: An analysis done earlier identified more than 100 million unique TCR beta sequences from about 180 million T cells.

Study findings and constraints: Rates of TCR association differed by HLA locus in a later analysis, with DRB1 highest and HLA-C lowest. There were reportedly fewer N-insertions in an Asian-associated ancestry cluster than the approximately 640-donor mean, in a later analysis. In a later analysis, most CMV-associated TCR beta chains appeared HLA-restricted.

Germline values: CDR1 SGHDT, CDR2 YYEEEE. Trimming removed 0 bases from V and 5 bases from J; junction bases left unmatched: 14. The CDR3 runs 19 residues. Note on this clone: Its matching antigen is unknown.

The primer mix had 60 Vbeta and 13 Jbeta primers. TCRdb's table, derived via immunoSEQ multiplex PCR, lists solely in-frame clones and lacks some. Of 100,000 to 150,000 clones in the sample, about three quarters were seen once. The rearrangement links TRBV5-6 to TRBJ2-3, with 11 bases matching TRBD2. This sequence originates from a man aged 40-50 years in good health and CMV-seropositive. The specimen sequenced was PBMCs. This chain's CDR3 is CASSLVHSLAGGRKDTQYF. CDR3 sequence (DNA): TGTGCCAGCAGCTTGGTGCATTCCTTAGCGGGAGGGCGAAAAGATACGCAGTATTTT.